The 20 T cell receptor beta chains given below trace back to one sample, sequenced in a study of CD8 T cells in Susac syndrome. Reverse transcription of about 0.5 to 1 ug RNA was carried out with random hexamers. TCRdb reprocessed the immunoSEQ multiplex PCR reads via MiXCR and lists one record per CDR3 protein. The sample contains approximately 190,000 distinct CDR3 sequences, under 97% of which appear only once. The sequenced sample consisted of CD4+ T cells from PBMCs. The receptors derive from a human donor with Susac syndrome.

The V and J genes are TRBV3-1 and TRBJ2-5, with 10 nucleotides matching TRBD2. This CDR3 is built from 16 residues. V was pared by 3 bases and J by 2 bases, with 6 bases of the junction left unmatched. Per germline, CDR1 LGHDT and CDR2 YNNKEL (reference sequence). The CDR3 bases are TGTGCCAGCAGCCAGGCGTTACTAGCGGGGCAAGAGACCCAGTACTTC. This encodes CASSQALLAGQETQYF.

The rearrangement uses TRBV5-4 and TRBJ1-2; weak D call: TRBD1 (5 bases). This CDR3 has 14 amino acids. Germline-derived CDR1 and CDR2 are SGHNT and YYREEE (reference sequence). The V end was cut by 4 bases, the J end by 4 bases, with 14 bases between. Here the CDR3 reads CASSRDATRYGYTF. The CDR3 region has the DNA TGTGCCAGCAGCAGGGACGCAACGCGCTATGGCTACACCTTC.

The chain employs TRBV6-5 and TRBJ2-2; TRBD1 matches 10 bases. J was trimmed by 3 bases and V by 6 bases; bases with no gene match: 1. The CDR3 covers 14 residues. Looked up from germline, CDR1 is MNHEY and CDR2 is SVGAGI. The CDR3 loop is CASRTGGYTGELFF. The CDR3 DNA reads TGTGCCAGCAGGACAGGGGGCTACACCGGGGAGCTGTTTTTT.

CDR3 loop: CASGLTGYTGELFF. CDR3 nucleotides: TGTGCCAGTGGGTTGACAGGATACACCGGGGAGCTGTTTTTT. The J gene is TRBJ2-2, the V gene TRBV15; TRBD1 might be the D (6 bases). The CDR3 has 14 residues. Germline CDR1 and CDR2: LNHNV and YYDKDF (reference sequence). V gave up 10 bases and J gave up 3 bases, with 15 bases separating them.

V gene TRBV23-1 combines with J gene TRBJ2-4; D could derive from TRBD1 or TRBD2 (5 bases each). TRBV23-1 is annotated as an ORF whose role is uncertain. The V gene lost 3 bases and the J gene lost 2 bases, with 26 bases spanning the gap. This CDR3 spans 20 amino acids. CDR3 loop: CASSHPKPGRKALTKNIQYF. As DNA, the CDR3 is TGCGCCAGCAGTCACCCAAAACCGGGACGGAAGGCACTTACCAAAAACATTCAGTACTTC.

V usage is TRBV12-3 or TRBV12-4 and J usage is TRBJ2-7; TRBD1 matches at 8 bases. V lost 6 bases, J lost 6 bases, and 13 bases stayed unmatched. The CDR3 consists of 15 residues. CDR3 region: CASSNLRDRLVEQYF. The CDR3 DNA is TGTGCCAGCAGCAACCTCCGGGACAGGTTAGTCGAGCAGTACTTC.

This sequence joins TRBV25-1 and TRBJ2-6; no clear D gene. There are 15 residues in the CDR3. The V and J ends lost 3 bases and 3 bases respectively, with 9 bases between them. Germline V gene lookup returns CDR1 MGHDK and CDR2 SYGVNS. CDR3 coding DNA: TGTGCCAGCAGTGAGACAAGAGGTGGGGCCAACGTCCTGACTTTC. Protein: CASSETRGGANVLTF.

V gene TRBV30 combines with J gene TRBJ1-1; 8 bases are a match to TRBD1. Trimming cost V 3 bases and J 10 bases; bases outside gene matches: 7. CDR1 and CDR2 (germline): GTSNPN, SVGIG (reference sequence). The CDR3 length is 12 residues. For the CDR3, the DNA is TGTGCCTGGAGGTTAGGACAGGGTCTAGCTTTCTTT. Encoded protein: CAWRLGQGLAFF.

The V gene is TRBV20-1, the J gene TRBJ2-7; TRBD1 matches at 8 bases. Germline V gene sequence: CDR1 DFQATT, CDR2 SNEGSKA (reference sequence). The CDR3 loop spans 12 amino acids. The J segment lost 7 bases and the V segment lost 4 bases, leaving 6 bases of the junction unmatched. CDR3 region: CSANRGIEEQYF. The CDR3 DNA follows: TGCAGTGCTAACAGGGGGATAGAGGAGCAGTACTTC.

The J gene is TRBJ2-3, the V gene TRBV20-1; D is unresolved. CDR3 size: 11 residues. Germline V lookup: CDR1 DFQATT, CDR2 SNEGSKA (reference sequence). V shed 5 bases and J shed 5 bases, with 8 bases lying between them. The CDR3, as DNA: TGCAGTGCTCCACCGGGAGATACGCAGTATTTT. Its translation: CSAPPGDTQYF.

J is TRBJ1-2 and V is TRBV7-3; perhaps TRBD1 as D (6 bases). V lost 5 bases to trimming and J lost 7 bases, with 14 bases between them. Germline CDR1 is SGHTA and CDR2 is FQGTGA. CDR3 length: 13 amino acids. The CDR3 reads CASSLERGAGYTF. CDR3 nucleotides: TGTGCCAGCAGCCTCGAGAGGGGGGCTGGCTACACCTTC.

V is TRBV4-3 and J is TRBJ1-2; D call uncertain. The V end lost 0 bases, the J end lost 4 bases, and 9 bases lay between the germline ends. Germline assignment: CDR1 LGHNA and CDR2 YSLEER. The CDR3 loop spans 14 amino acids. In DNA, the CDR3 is TGCGCCAGCAGCCAAGATCTCCGACTCTATGGCTACACCTTC. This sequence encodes CASSQDLRLYGYTF.

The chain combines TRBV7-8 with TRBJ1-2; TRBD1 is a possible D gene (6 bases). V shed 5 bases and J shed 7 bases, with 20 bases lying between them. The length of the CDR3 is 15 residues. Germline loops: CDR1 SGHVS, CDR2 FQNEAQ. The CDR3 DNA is TGTGCCAGCAGCCCCTCGCAACAGGGAAGGGGTGGCTACACCTTC. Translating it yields CASSPSQQGRGGYTF.

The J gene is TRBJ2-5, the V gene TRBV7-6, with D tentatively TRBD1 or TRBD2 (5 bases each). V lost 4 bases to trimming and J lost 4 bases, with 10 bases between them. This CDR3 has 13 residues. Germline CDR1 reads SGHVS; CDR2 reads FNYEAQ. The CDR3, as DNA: TGTGCCAGCAGCTGGGCAGGGAGAGAGACCCAGTACTTC. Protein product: CASSWAGRETQYF. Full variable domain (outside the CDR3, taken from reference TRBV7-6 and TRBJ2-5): GAGVSQSPRYKVTKRGQDVALRCDPISGHVSLYWYRQALGQGPEFLTYFNYEAQQDKSGLPNDRFSAERPEGSISTLTIQRTEQRDSAMYRCASSWAGRETQYFGPGTRLLVL.

The CDR3 protein is CASSPPAGRAAPLHF. The CDR3 nucleotides are TGTGCCAGCAGTCCCCCAGCGGGCAGAGCAGCTCCCCTCCACTTT. V is TRBV27 and J is TRBJ1-6, with D hard to call. V was clipped by 5 bases and J by 13 bases, with 21 bases between them. This CDR3 is 15 amino acids long. CDR1 and CDR2 from the germline V gene are MNHEY and SMNVEV (reference sequence).

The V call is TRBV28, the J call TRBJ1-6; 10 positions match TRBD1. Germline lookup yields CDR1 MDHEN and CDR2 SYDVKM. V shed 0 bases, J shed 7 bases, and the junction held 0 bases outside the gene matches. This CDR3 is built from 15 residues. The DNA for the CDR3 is TGTGCCAGCAGTTTATGGGGACAGGGGAATTCACCCCTCCACTTT. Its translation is CASSLWGQGNSPLHF.

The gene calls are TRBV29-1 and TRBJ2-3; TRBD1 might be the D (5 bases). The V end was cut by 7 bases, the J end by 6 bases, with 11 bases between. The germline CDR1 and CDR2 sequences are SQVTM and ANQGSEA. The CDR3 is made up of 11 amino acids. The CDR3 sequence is CSGGRRDTQYF. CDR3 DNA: TGCAGCGGGGGCCGGCGGGATACGCAGTATTTT.

Written as DNA, the CDR3 is TGTGCCAGCAGTGCCCCTCCCCAGCCCCAGCATTTT. This encodes CASSAPPQPQHF. The rearrangement links TRBV6-6 to TRBJ1-5, with unresolved D. There are 12 residues in the CDR3. Germline loops: CDR1 MNHNY, CDR2 SVGAGI (reference sequence). V was clipped by 5 bases and J by 7 bases, with 9 bases between them.

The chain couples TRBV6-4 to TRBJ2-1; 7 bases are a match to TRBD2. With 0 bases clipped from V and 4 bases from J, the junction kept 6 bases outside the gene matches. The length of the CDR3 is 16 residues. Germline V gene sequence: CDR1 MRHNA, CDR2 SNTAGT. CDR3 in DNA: TGTGCCAGCAGTGACTCACCCAGCGGGGAGTACAATGAGCAGTTCTTC. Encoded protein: CASSDSPSGEYNEQFF.

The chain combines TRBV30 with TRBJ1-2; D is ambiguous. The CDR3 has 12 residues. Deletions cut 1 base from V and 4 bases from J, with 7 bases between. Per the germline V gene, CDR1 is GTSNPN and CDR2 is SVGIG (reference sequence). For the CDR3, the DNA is TGTGCCTGGAGTGGCCCTGGCTATGGCTACACCTTC. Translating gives CAWSGPGYGYTF. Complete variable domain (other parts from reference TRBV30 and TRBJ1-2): SQTIHQWPATLVQPVGSPLSLECTVEGTSNPNLYWYRQAAGRGLQLLFYSVGIGQISSEVPQNLSASRPQDRQFILSSKKLLLSDSGFYLCAWSGPGYGYTFGSGTRLTVV.